The TCR beta chain under discussion was sequenced for a study of beta chain features in type 1 diabetes. Expressed TCRB transcripts were sequenced because the entire RNA isolate underwent reverse transcription. Using immunoSEQ multiplex PCR, the repertoire was profiled, and TCRdb retains in-frame clones only, with some absent. This sample has roughly 170,000 clones, with approximately 13% found just once. From germline, CDR1 is MNHNY and CDR2 SVGAGI (reference sequence). The CDR3 consists of 12 residues. V shed 6 bases and J shed 6 bases, with 10 bases lying between them. The rearrangement uses TRBV6-6 and TRBJ2-3; no clear D gene. The origin of this receptor is a woman aged 18-29 years in good health. The sequenced material came from central memory CD4+ T cells from blood. In DNA form, the CDR3 reads TGTGCCAGCAGCTTCTATCCGGATACGCAGTATTTT. Translation: CASSFYPDTQYF.